This T cell receptor (beta chain) stems from a study of blood T cell repertoires in COVID-19. V shed 0 bases and J 3 bases; nucleotides not matched to a gene: 5. The CDR3 has 15 amino acids. Germline CDR1 is SGDLS and CDR2 is YYNGEE. Clinical histories supplied by participants themselves formed the basis of cohort assignment. Per the authors' pipeline: Amplifying reference gene primers gave estimates of nucleated cell counts. Using immunoSEQ multiplex PCR, the repertoire was profiled, and TCRdb retains in-frame clones only, with some absent. V, J and clone size are those of that table, while D and trimming were read from the DNA. The data show under 250,000 clones, 65% to 90% seen once.

The specimen was PBMCs or T cells enriched from blood (not recorded which). V usage is TRBV9 and J usage is TRBJ1-1; TRBD1 agrees at 7 bases. This receptor was identified in a woman between 45 and 60 years old with acute COVID-19. The CDR3 region is CASSVAEGGYTEAFF. Written as DNA, the CDR3 is TGTGCCAGCAGCGTAGCGGAAGGGGGCTACACTGAAGCTTTCTTT. Together with reference TRBV9 and TRBJ1-1, the CDR3 gives the full variable domain: DSGVTQTPKHLITATGQRVTLRCSPRSGDLSVYWYQQSLDQGLQFLIQYYNGEERAKGNILERFSAQQFPDLHSELNLSSLELGDSALYFCASSVAEGGYTEAFFGQGTRLTVV.